This T cell receptor beta chain was observed in a study of blood T cells in healthy people across ages (dated by TCRdb to the mid-2010s). In terms of the full investigation: In model experiments, template switching captured roughly one uniquely barcoded TCR beta cDNA molecule for every two T cells. To track age-related changes in TCR beta repertoire diversity, the study relied on deep sequencing normalized with unique cDNA molecular identifiers. Four age groups were formed from the donors: young (average around 15 years), middle-aged (around 41), aged (roughly 56) and long-lived (around 82). To avoid experimental bias, donors of different ages were distributed randomly across sequencing lanes. For two donors (one aged 18 to 30 and one aged 80 or older), the study analyzed two additional independent replicas of 1 million unique cDNA reads from the same blood draw.

Paper-wide results and their limitations: Observed TCR beta diversity per million T cells fell roughly linearly with age, and a significant reduction was already apparent by age around 36. Total diversity estimates from one million sequenced T cells were considered lower bounds and underestimates. Because profiling used bulk unsorted PBMCs, naive and antigen-experienced compartments could not be compared conclusively. The CMV infection status of donors was not known, potentially confounding age-related changes in expanded clonotypes. Compared with the aged group, more naive CD4+ T cells, fewer expanded clones and increased TCR diversity were shown by the long-lived group, suggesting age selection. A strong correlation was found between observed TCR beta diversity and the percentage of naive T cells measured by flow cytometry.

At the junction V is shortened by 3 bases and J by 8 bases; bases outside the gene matches: 8. CDR1 and CDR2, per the germline V gene, are MGHRA and YSYEKL. Including the terminal cysteine and phenylalanine, the CDR3 comprises 14 residues. CDR3 DNA is the only sequence kept; it has 42 bases, read in frame from the first base. The roughly 42 donors, aged about 6 to 90 years, were systemically healthy Caucasian individuals from Russia. Each donor gave approximately 9.3 milliliters of peripheral blood, collected into EDTA-treated Vacutainer tubes. Ficoll-Paque density-gradient centrifugation was used to isolate PBMCs, with at least 6 million per sample. Trizol reagent was used to extract total RNA from the PBMCs, yielding at least 5 micrograms per sample. For every donor, an aliquot of PBMCs went through flow cytometry to measure the percentages of naive CD45RAhigh/CD27high T cells. The library was built by means of 5' RACE. Reads for this sample came from an Illumina HiSeq 2500. A second PCR of roughly 6 to 11 cycles was run with a J-beta primer mix and a sample-barcoded 5' primer. A unique molecular identifier was introduced onto each TCR beta cDNA molecule by a template-switch 5' adaptor carrying 12 random nucleotides. Each sample yielded at least 2.5 million CDR3-containing paired-end reads. First-strand cDNA was synthesized from all RNA with the Mint cDNA synthesis kit, primed by a TRBC-specific oligonucleotide. Following uracil-DNA glycosylase treatment, all cDNA underwent a first 18-cycle PCR with the universal primers M1SS and BC2_uni_R. In the source study's methods: Normalization of each sample was performed by random selection of 1 million high-quality reads, each carrying a distinct molecular identifier. Instead of being binned into consensus sequences, reads with shared molecular identifiers were discarded. CDR3 identification, clonotype clustering and error correction used MiTCR with a Q25 quality threshold and the strictest error-elimination algorithm. A nonparametric unseen species model with Euler transformation was used to estimate lower-bound total TCR beta diversity. The raw public data were reprocessed by TCRdb itself: fastp quality trimming at Q25, MiXCR clonotype calling, in-frame beta chains only. Each record represents a unique CDR3 protein, reported with the most common genes and DNA among its rows. These V and J calls originate from TCRdb's pipeline instead of the authors' own analysis. This sample lists hundreds of thousands of distinct CDR3 sequences; roughly 52% were detected once. Around 15% of the sample rests with the top ten.

About this clonotype itself: There is no known antigen for this receptor. No base qualities exist here, and no much larger clone lies one base off it.

The TCR sequence derives from a man younger than 40 in good health. The chain was built from TRBV4-1 and TRBJ1-2, with 8 middle bases fitting TRBD1. The sequenced sample consisted of blood. The nucleotides read TGCGCCAGCAGCCAGGCCGACAGGGGCGGGGGCTACACCTTC. Translated, this gives CASSQADRGGGYTF.